This T cell receptor beta chain was obtained from a study of CD8+CD57+ T cells in acquired aplastic anemia. Study-wide results and caveats: In CD8+ cells, Simpson's diversity showed no significant difference between patients and controls.

CDR3 and TCR beta VDJ profiling relied on genomic DNA as the template. TCRdb called the reads again in MiXCR, with one record for every CDR3 protein. The sample carries about 150,000 distinct CDR3 sequences, around half recorded once. An expansion of CD8+CD57+ cells by flow cytometry had been shown in patients chosen for sequencing. Untreated patients provided the blood samples, with no therapy given before sampling. Per germline, CDR1 DFQATT and CDR2 SNEGSKA (reference sequence). The CDR3 extends over 13 amino acids. Between the trimmed V and J ends, which lost 0 bases and 2 bases, there was a span of 6 bases. Details on this clonotype: Its antigen is as yet unknown. Possible read error: a much larger clone is one base away.

This chain uses TRBV20-1 with TRBJ2-3; D is unresolved. The specimen was sorted CD4+, CD8+, or CD8+CD57+ T cells (not recorded which) from PBMCs. The TCR sequence derives from a human donor with aplastic anemia. Written as DNA, the CDR3 is TGCAGTGCTAGAGACCTATTCACAGATACGCAGTATTTT. As protein: CSARDLFTDTQYF.